A single sample gave rise to the 2 T cell receptor beta chains below, sequenced in a study of identifying expanded T cells in peripheral blood. Sequencing was performed with immunoSEQ multiplex PCR; in TCRdb, only in-frame clones are kept and a portion is missing. The table shows about 58,000 clones, with approximately 89% occurring only once. The specimen sequenced was blood. Source of these receptors: a person between 18 and 75 years old in good health.

The chain links TRBV6-5 to TRBJ1-2; D possibly corresponds to TRBD1 (5 bases). Trimming left V 6 bases short and J 4 bases short, with 15 bases between. CDR1 and CDR2 (germline): MNHEY, SVGAGI. This CDR3 has 14 amino acids. CDR3 sequence: CASRGVGRAYGYTF. The DNA of the CDR3 is TGTGCCAGCAGGGGGGTGGGGAGGGCCTATGGCTACACCTTC.

The V and J genes are TRBV6-6 and TRBJ2-2, with 7 nucleotides matching TRBD2. CDR1 MNHNY and CDR2 SVGAGI come from the germline V gene (reference sequence). The J segment lost 5 bases and the V segment lost 6 bases, leaving 6 bases of the junction unmatched. The length of the CDR3 is 14 residues. The CDR3 loop reads CASRGGSGTGELFF. CDR3 nucleotide sequence: TGTGCCAGCAGGGGCGGGAGTGGAACCGGGGAGCTGTTTTTT.